The 6 T cell receptor beta chains below all came from one sample that was sequenced in a study of blood T cell repertoires in COVID-19. Repertoires were generated with immunoSEQ multiplex PCR, while TCRdb's copy carries only in-frame clones and drops some. The sample carries around 220,000 clones, 70% to 90% recorded once. Sequenced input: peripheral blood. The receptors stem from a woman aged 35 to 49 who had recovered from COVID-19.

V is TRBV5-1 and J is TRBJ2-3; 9 bases agree with TRBD1. V lost 4 bases and J lost 1; bases outside the gene matches: 13. The V gene's germline CDR1 is SGHRS and CDR2 YFSETQ. The CDR3 runs to 18 residues. This chain's CDR3 is CASSPGTGTLPGTDTQYF. The DNA for the CDR3 is TGCGCCAGCAGCCCCGGGACAGGGACCCTACCCGGCACAGATACGCAGTATTTT.

The gene calls are TRBV12-3 or TRBV12-4 and TRBJ1-3; D is ambiguous. V dropped 2 bases and J dropped 4 bases, with 6 bases sitting between them. The CDR3 runs to 13 residues. The CDR3 spells CASSLQAGNTIYF. The CDR3 bases are TGTGCCAGCAGTTTACAGGCAGGAAACACCATATATTTT.

The chain carries TRBV2 and TRBJ1-4; 10 positions agree with TRBD1. Per the germline V gene, CDR1 is SNHLY and CDR2 is FYNNEI. Unmatched junction bases numbered 4, after V lost 4 bases and J lost 5 bases. The length of the CDR3 is 15 residues. CDR3 loop: CASSGGTGVNEKLFF. In DNA, the CDR3 is TGTGCCAGCAGTGGAGGGACAGGGGTAAATGAAAAACTGTTTTTT.

V is TRBV30 and J is TRBJ2-3; TRBD2 agrees at 8 bases. Germline trimming cut 3 bases from V and 1 base from J; bases unmatched to any gene: 9. Germline CDR1 and CDR2: GTSNPN and SVGIG (reference sequence). This CDR3 is built from 16 residues. The chain's CDR3 is CAWRKRGGGGTDTQYF. DNA for the CDR3: TGTGCCTGGAGAAAACGGGGGGGCGGCGGCACAGATACGCAGTATTTT.

The genes are TRBV5-1 and TRBJ2-3; D not resolved. V was shortened by 1 base and J by 2 bases, with 11 bases between the two germline ends. The CDR3 is 15 amino acids. Germline assignment: CDR1 SGHRS and CDR2 YFSETQ. In nucleotides, the CDR3 is TGCGCCAGCAGCTTGACAGACCCTTTCACAGATACGCAGTATTTT. It yields the protein CASSLTDPFTDTQYF.

This chain connects TRBV4-2 to TRBJ2-5, with 9 bases aligning to TRBD2. The germline V gene has CDR1 LGHNA and CDR2 YNFKEQ. The CDR3 contains 18 residues. V shed 0 bases, J shed 6 bases, and the junction held 14 bases outside the gene matches. The CDR3 spells CASSQDFSGGPGGQTQYF. CDR3 sequence (DNA): TGTGCCAGCAGCCAAGATTTTAGCGGGGGCCCCGGGGGTCAGACCCAGTACTTC.